A single sample is the source of the 24 T cell receptor beta chains below, sequenced in a study of shared clonotypes between healthy human individuals. Profiled with immunoSEQ multiplex PCR; TCRdb holds only in-frame clones, not every one. The table records about 980,000 clones, 70% to 85% of them present only once. Sequenced sample: memory CD4+ T cells sorted from blood. Noted subset: CD45RA-negative fraction. These receptor sequences come from a man aged 18 to 29 in good health.

The chain is built from TRBV10-3 and TRBJ1-1, with D possibly being TRBD1 (6 bases). Germline V gene lookup returns CDR1 ENHRY and CDR2 SYGVKD. The CDR3 spans 15 residues. Trimming left V 0 bases short and J 1 base short, with 9 bases between. The CDR3 here is CAISESGGGNTEAFF. The CDR3, as DNA: TGTGCCATCAGTGAGTCAGGAGGGGGGAACACTGAAGCTTTCTTT.

Regarding this clone: A much bigger clone sits one base away, suggesting this may be a read error. The same CDR3 also results from other DNA sequences found in this sample. This chain joins TRBV9 and TRBJ2-3, with 7 bases lining up with TRBD2. The CDR3 sequence is 13 residues long. Germline loops: CDR1 SGDLS, CDR2 YYNGEE. The V gene end was trimmed by 5 bases and the J gene end by 2 bases; junction bases not matched to a gene: 2. The CDR3 loop is CASSRDYTDTQYF. The CDR3 DNA sequence: TGTGCCAGCAGTCGGGACTACACAGATACGCAGTATTTT.

V gene TRBV7-9 combines with J gene TRBJ2-3; no firm D call. CDR3 length: 15 amino acids. CDR1 and CDR2 (germline): SEHNR, FQNEAQ (reference sequence). V lost 4 bases and J lost 5, with 16 bases in between. In DNA form, the CDR3 reads TGTGCCAGCAGCTCCCTGGCCCCGACCAGAGATACGCAGTATTTT. Its protein is CASSSLAPTRDTQYF.

The chain has TRBV7-5 and TRBJ1-1; TRBD1 reflects the table's D call only, with no check against the DNA. TRBV7-5 represents a pseudogene. The CDR3 length is 14 residues. The CDR3 coding sequence is TGTGCCAGAAGCTCAGGGGGCGAACAGACTGAAGCTTTCTTT. Translated: CARSSGGEQTEAFF.

This clone has more than one count but fewer than ten. The chain has TRBV5-6 and TRBJ1-4; 11 positions agree with TRBD1. CDR1 is SGHDT, CDR2 YYEEEE, per germline. This CDR3 region has 16 residues. Germline trimming cut 5 bases from V and 7 bases from J; bases unmatched to any gene: 10. CDR3 sequence reads: CASSSDRGREGEKLFF. CDR3 in DNA: TGTGCCAGCAGTTCGGACAGGGGGCGAGAAGGTGAAAAACTGTTTTTT.

This clone was found a few times. In nucleotides, the CDR3 is TGTGCCAGCAGCGTAGGGGTCGTAGCGGGAGGGGATACGCAGTATTTT. This codes for CASSVGVVAGGDTQYF. V is TRBV9 and J is TRBJ2-3, with 11 bases lining up with TRBD2. CDR1 SGDLS and CDR2 YYNGEE come from the germline V gene. CDR3 length: 16 amino acids. The V gene end was trimmed by 0 bases and the J gene end by 6 bases; junction bases not matched to a gene: 6.

The chain links TRBV11-2 to TRBJ1-2; TRBD1 matches at 7 bases. Germline assignment: CDR1 SGHAT and CDR2 FQNNGV. CDR3 length: 17 residues. V shed 1 base, J shed 0 bases, and the junction held 8 bases outside the gene matches. CDR3 sequence: CASSLAPTGEANYGYTF. DNA for the CDR3: TGTGCCAGCAGCTTAGCCCCCACAGGGGAAGCTAACTATGGCTACACCTTC.

The chain links TRBV6-1 to TRBJ1-6; 9 positions match TRBD1. J was trimmed by 9 bases and V by 7 bases; bases with no gene match: 7. The germline V gene has CDR1 MNHNS and CDR2 SASEGT. The CDR3 runs 14 residues. The CDR3 bases are TGTGCCAGCATATTTGGGACAGGGAGTTCACCCCTCCACTTT. It specifies CASIFGTGSSPLHF.

V and J are TRBV6-1 and TRBJ2-7, with 10 bases fitting TRBD2. V trimming: 11 bases; J trimming: 6 bases; junction bases outside the gene matches: 10. Germline V gene data show CDR1 as MNHNS and CDR2 as SASEGT. There are 13 residues in the CDR3. This CDR3 reads CAGFSGRFSEQYF. CDR3 in DNA: TGTGCCGGATTTAGCGGGAGGTTCAGCGAGCAGTACTTC.

This clone came up once. J is TRBJ2-7 and V is TRBV21-1; no check of the table's D call, TRBD2, against the DNA was made. TRBV21-1 corresponds to a pseudogene. CDR3 length equals 17 residues. DNA for the CDR3: TGTGCCAGCAGCAAAATCCGCGTGGCGGGATTACCCTACGAGCAGTACTTC. It translates to CASSKIRVAGLPYEQYF.

This clone was found a few times. V and J are TRBV7-9 and TRBJ2-7, with 8 bases fitting TRBD1. The CDR3 is made up of 16 amino acids. Trimming at V came to 6 bases and at J to 2 bases, leaving 12 bases not matched to a gene. Germline CDR1 and CDR2: SEHNR and FQNEAQ (reference sequence). The CDR3 coding sequence is TGTGCCAGCAGGTCCACAGGGGGGACCCAAACCTACGAGCAGTACTTC. Its translation is CASRSTGGTQTYEQYF.

The chain recombines TRBV5-1 with TRBJ1-3, with unresolved D. The CDR3 consists of 16 residues. Germline V gene lookup returns CDR1 SGHRS and CDR2 YFSETQ. V was shortened by 3 bases and J by 0 bases, with 13 bases between the two germline ends. This chain's CDR3 is CASSSDTPSSGNTIYF. DNA of the CDR3: TGCGCCAGCAGCTCTGACACTCCAAGCTCTGGAAACACCATATATTTT.

J is TRBJ2-5 and V is TRBV5-4; D unclear. This CDR3 region has 16 residues. CDR1 SGHNT and CDR2 YYREEE come from the germline V gene (reference sequence). Trimming took 0 bases from V and 0 from J, leaving 12 bases between them. The CDR3 here is CASSLDRAVYQETQYF. The CDR3, as DNA: TGTGCCAGCAGCTTGGACCGGGCCGTGTACCAAGAGACCCAGTACTTC.

Remarks on this clone: Other DNA sequences in this specimen translate into the identical CDR3. The rearrangement links TRBV5-1 to TRBJ2-7; TRBD2 might be the D (5 bases). The CDR3 contains 15 residues. Germline assignment: CDR1 SGHRS and CDR2 YFSETQ. V was clipped by 0 bases and J by 4 bases, with 14 bases between them. In nucleotides, the CDR3 is TGCGCCAGCAGCTTGGTAGCAGGAGGCGGTTACGAGCAGTACTTC. This encodes CASSLVAGGGYEQYF. Full variable domain (missing parts from reference TRBV5-1 and TRBJ2-7): KAGVTQTPRYLIKTRGQQVTLSCSPISGHRSVSWYQQTPGQGLQFLFEYFSETQRNKGNFPGRFSGRQFSNSRSEMNVSTLELGDSALYLCASSLVAGGGYEQYFGPGTRLTVT.

The rearrangement uses TRBV11-3 and TRBJ2-7; D is undetermined. The CDR3 has 12 amino acids. V was cut by 5 bases and J by 4 bases, with 9 bases left in between. Per the germline V gene, CDR1 is SGHNT and CDR2 is YENEEA. The CDR3 nucleotides are TGTGCCAGCAGCCACGACTCGTACGAGCAGTACTTC. Protein product: CASSHDSYEQYF.

The chain's CDR3 is CSVRQGRDTQYF. CDR3 bases: TGCAGCGTACGACAAGGGAGAGATACGCAGTATTTT. The chain employs TRBV29-1 and TRBJ2-3, with D possibly TRBD2 on 5 matching bases. The CDR3 is 12 residues long. Trimming pared 6 bases from V and 5 bases from J, leaving 12 bases between. Germline loops: CDR1 SQVTM, CDR2 ANQGSEA.

V is TRBV4-1 and J is TRBJ2-7; the D gene could be TRBD1 or TRBD2 (6 bases each). The germline V gene encodes CDR1 MGHRA and CDR2 YSYEKL. CDR3 size: 16 residues. V was trimmed by 0 bases and J by 2 bases, leaving 14 bases between them. The CDR3 here is CASSQDLPGAAYEQYF. The DNA of the CDR3 is TGCGCCAGCAGCCAAGATTTACCGGGGGCGGCCTACGAGCAGTACTTC.

The chain has TRBV5-8 and TRBJ2-7; 9 nucleotides align to TRBD1. The CDR3 extends over 17 amino acids. Trimming cost V 1 base and J 0 bases; bases outside gene matches: 8. Germline CDR1 and CDR2: SGHTS and YDEGEE. The CDR3 coding sequence is TGTGCCAGCAGCTTGTACCCCGGGACAGGGAGCTCCTACGAGCAGTACTTC. Amino acid sequence: CASSLYPGTGSSYEQYF.

The V and J genes are TRBV5-1 and TRBJ1-3; tentatively, D is TRBD1 (5 bases). This CDR3 spans 16 amino acids. V dropped 0 bases and J dropped 2 bases, with 12 bases sitting between them. The V gene's germline CDR1 is SGHRS and CDR2 YFSETQ. The DNA of the CDR3 is TGCGCCAGCAGCTTGGCCGGGCAGGGTGCTGGAAACACCATATATTTT. Its protein product is CASSLAGQGAGNTIYF.

This chain links TRBV7-6 with TRBJ1-1, with D possibly matching TRBD1 (5 bases). This CDR3 region has 14 residues. With 1 base removed from V and 6 bases from J, the gap between germline ends came to 12 bases. Germline CDR1 reads SGHVS; CDR2 reads FNYEAQ. The CDR3 region is CASSLGALGAEAFF. As DNA, the CDR3 is TGTGCCAGCAGCTTAGGAGCGTTAGGGGCTGAAGCTTTCTTT.

The J gene is TRBJ1-4, the V gene TRBV7-8, with D hard to call. The CDR3 runs 13 residues. V was pared by 0 bases and J by 8 bases, with 7 bases between. Germline V lookup: CDR1 SGHVS, CDR2 FQNEAQ. CDR3 loop: CASSLAWEEKLFF. For the CDR3, the DNA is TGTGCCAGCAGCTTAGCCTGGGAGGAAAAACTGTTTTTT.

The V gene is TRBV11-2, the J gene TRBJ2-1, with TRBD2 identical over 11 bases. V gave up 5 bases and J gave up 5 bases; unmatched junction bases: 2. CDR1 SGHAT and CDR2 FQNNGV come from the germline V gene. The CDR3 consists of 14 residues. DNA for the CDR3: TGTGCCAGCAGCCCGACTAGCGGGAACAATGAGCAGTTCTTC. It specifies CASSPTSGNNEQFF.

In the case of this clone: The same CDR3 also results from other DNA sequences found in this sample. V and J are TRBV6-1 and TRBJ1-6; D is perhaps TRBD1 (6 bases). The CDR3 has 13 residues. Trimming shortened V by 6 bases and J by 7 bases, and 10 bases separated the two germline ends. Germline-derived CDR1 and CDR2 are MNHNS and SASEGT. The CDR3 DNA reads TGTGCCAGCAGGACAGGACCCAATTCACCCCTCCACTTT. Its protein product is CASRTGPNSPLHF.

The chain couples TRBV25-1 to TRBJ2-2; 8 nucleotides align to TRBD2. Trimming at V came to 2 bases and at J to 2 bases, leaving 7 bases not matched to a gene. The CDR3 runs to 17 residues. Germline CDR1 and CDR2: MGHDK and SYGVNS. The CDR3 protein is CASSEGRVAGNTGELFF. The CDR3 nucleotides are TGTGCCAGCAGTGAAGGAAGGGTAGCGGGAAACACCGGGGAGCTGTTTTTT. Based on the CDR3 plus reference TRBV25-1 and TRBJ2-2, the full variable domain is EADIYQTPRYLVIGTGKKITLECSQTMGHDKMYWYQQDPGMELHLIHYSYGVNSTEKGDLSSESTVSRIRTEHFPLTLESARPSHTSQYLCASSEGRVAGNTGELFFGEGSRLTVL.